This entry features one T cell receptor (beta chain) sequence. Unmatched junction bases numbered 5, after V lost 7 bases and J lost 8 bases. The CDR3 length is 13 residues. Germline CDR1 and CDR2: SEHNR and FQNEAQ (reference sequence). The data were obtained in a study of blood T cell repertoires in COVID-19. Overall study: Whether acute or convalescent, the COVID-19 samples came from the United States, Italy and Spain. Sample material is recorded as cDNA or gDNA derived from T cells, B-cell-depleted T cells, or PBMCs.

In the original analysis: For nucleated cells, counts were estimated from reference gene primer amplification. TCRdb keeps only in-frame clones here, not all; method: immunoSEQ multiplex PCR. V and J calls and clone size follow that table, whereas D and trimming were derived from the DNA. Of about 240,000 clones in the sample, 84% were seen once. The V gene is TRBV7-9, the J gene TRBJ1-6; 7 bases are a match to TRBD1. This TCR was sampled from a man aged 45-65 years with acute or convalescent COVID-19. Sequenced input: peripheral blood. The CDR3 loop is CASNRQGYSPLHF. In DNA form, the CDR3 reads TGTGCCAGCAATCGACAGGGTTATTCACCCCTCCACTTT.